Listed here is a single TCR beta chain. The authors' processing: By means of reference gene primer amplification, nucleated cell counts were estimated. This table comes from immunoSEQ multiplex PCR, and its TCRdb copy is limited to in-frame clones, with some not included. V and J calls plus clone size are reproduced from that table; the DNA served to infer D and trimming. This table holds over 200,000 clones, 60% to 75% found once. The data derive from a study of blood T cell repertoires in COVID-19. Study overall: COVID-19 samples, acute and convalescent, were from the United States, Italy and Spain.

V was pared by 5 bases and J by 0 bases, with 15 bases of the junction left unmatched. CDR1 and CDR2 from the germline V gene are LGHDT and YNNKEL (reference sequence). This CDR3 contains 20 residues. This TCR derives from a woman older than 75 with acute or convalescent COVID-19. The V call is TRBV3-1 (or the pseudogene TRBV3-2), the J call TRBJ2-1, with 11 bases matching TRBD2. Sequencing was performed on peripheral blood. This chain's CDR3 is CASSSYTGTSGRSSYNEQFF. In nucleotides, the CDR3 is TGTGCCAGCAGCTCATACACCGGGACTAGCGGAAGGAGCTCCTACAATGAGCAGTTCTTC.